This TCR beta chain comes out of a study of T-cell reconstitution after alpha-beta-depleted transplantation in children. Germline values: CDR1 SGHTA, CDR2 FQGNSA. There are 11 residues in the CDR3. V shed 11 bases and J shed 6 bases, with 11 bases lying between them. This clonotype occurred many times. Unique molecular identifiers tagged the TCRbeta library. MiXCR was run by TCRdb on the PCR reads, yielding one entry per CDR3 protein. The data contain hundreds of thousands of distinct CDR3 sequences, around 16% of them seen just once; the ten biggest clones take up approximately 1.1%. The chain recombines TRBV7-2 with TRBJ2-1; the D gene is possibly TRBD2 (5 bases). Material: PBMCs from the stem cell graft donor, obtained from the stem cell graft. This TCR derives from a human donor who donated a stem cell graft to a child with acute myeloid leukemia. This CDR3 reads CASSGFNEQFF. The DNA for the CDR3 is TGTGCCTCCAGCGGTTTCAATGAGCAGTTCTTC.